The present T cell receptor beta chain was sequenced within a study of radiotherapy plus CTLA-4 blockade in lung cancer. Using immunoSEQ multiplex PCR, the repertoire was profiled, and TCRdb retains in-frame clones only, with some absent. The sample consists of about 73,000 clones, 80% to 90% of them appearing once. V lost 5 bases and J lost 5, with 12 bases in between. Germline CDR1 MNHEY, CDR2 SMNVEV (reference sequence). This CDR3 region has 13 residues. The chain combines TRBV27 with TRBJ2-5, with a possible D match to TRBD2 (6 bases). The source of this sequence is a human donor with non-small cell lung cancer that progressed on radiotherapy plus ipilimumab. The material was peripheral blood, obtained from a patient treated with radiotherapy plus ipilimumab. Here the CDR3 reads CASSGTSLETQYF. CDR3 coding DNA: TGTGCCAGCAGTGGCACTAGCTTGGAGACCCAGTACTTC.